The 24 T cell receptor beta chains reported below all come from one sample, sequenced in a study of shared clonotypes between healthy human individuals. TCRdb's copy holds only in-frame clones and misses some; the assay was immunoSEQ multiplex PCR. The data contain approximately 2,000,000 clones, 85% to 95% of them singletons. The sequenced sample was naive CD4+ T cells from PBMCs. Subset specified: CD45RA+ positively selected. The receptors stem from a man aged 18 to 29 in good health. Some clones in this sample may be carry-over from other donors' samples.

V is TRBV9 and J is TRBJ2-1; 11 bases are a match to TRBD2. Trimming removed 2 bases from V and 5 bases from J; junction bases left unmatched: 12. The V gene's germline CDR1 is SGDLS and CDR2 YYNGEE. CDR3 length: 18 residues. CDR3 in amino acids: CASSVPGTSGQLHNEQFF. CDR3 DNA sequence: TGTGCCAGCAGCGTCCCCGGGACTAGCGGACAGCTACACAATGAGCAGTTCTTC.

V usage is TRBV5-1 and J usage is TRBJ1-2, with D possibly TRBD1 on 6 matching bases. Germline CDR1 and CDR2: SGHRS and YFSETQ. This CDR3 spans 13 amino acids. Trimming pared 4 bases from V and 11 bases from J, leaving 18 bases between. The CDR3 is CASSLDSAGVYTF. CDR3 bases: TGCGCCAGCAGCCTGGACAGCGCTGGGGTTTACACCTTC.

The chain links TRBV6-1 to TRBJ2-2; TRBD2 might be the D (6 bases). The CDR3 has 13 residues. Germline V lookup: CDR1 MNHNS, CDR2 SASEGT. The V end lost 8 bases, the J end lost 7 bases, and 14 bases lay between the germline ends. Here the CDR3 DNA reads TGTGCCAGCGGACTAAACCCGGGCGGGGAGCTGTTTTTT. Residues: CASGLNPGGELFF.

The CDR3 sequence is CAWSAGGHGGTQYF. In nucleotides, the CDR3 is TGTGCCTGGTCAGCGGGAGGACACGGCGGGACCCAGTACTTC. V usage is TRBV30 and J usage is TRBJ2-5, with 9 bases fitting TRBD2. In germline, CDR1 is GTSNPN, CDR2 SVGIG (reference sequence). The V and J ends lost 5 bases and 7 bases, in that order; junction bases with no gene match: 11. CDR3 length: 14 residues.

The V and J genes are TRBV29-1 and TRBJ1-4; TRBD1 agrees at 8 bases. V lost 5 bases and J lost 9; bases outside the gene matches: 11. Germline V lookup: CDR1 SQVTM, CDR2 ANQGSEA. The CDR3 consists of 14 residues. The CDR3 DNA reads as TGCAGCGTTACCCCGGACAGGGAGGGCAAAAAACTGTTTTTT. Translated, it gives CSVTPDREGKKLFF.

This clone was picked up one time. The CDR3 sequence: CASSIEGKYSTDTIYF. Written as DNA, the CDR3 is TGTGCCAGTAGTATAGAGGGGAAATATAGCACAGACACCATATATTTT. The J gene is TRBJ1-3, the V gene TRBV19, with unresolved D. CDR1 LNHDA and CDR2 SQIVND come from the germline V gene (reference sequence). V was trimmed by 0 bases and J by 8 bases, leaving 17 bases between them. The CDR3 spans 16 residues.

This chain links TRBV9 with TRBJ1-2; 7 bases map to TRBD1. The V gene end was trimmed by 0 bases and the J gene end by 3 bases; junction bases not matched to a gene: 5. Germline CDR1 is SGDLS and CDR2 is YYNGEE. CDR3 size: 15 residues. Here the CDR3 reads CASSVAGTVDYGYTF. CDR3 bases: TGTGCCAGCAGCGTAGCCGGGACAGTCGACTATGGCTACACCTTC.

The CDR3 here is CASSIGQGVNTEAFF. The CDR3 coding sequence is TGTGCCAGCTCAATAGGACAGGGGGTGAACACTGAAGCTTTCTTT. The V call is TRBV18, the J call TRBJ1-1, with 10 bases matching TRBD1. CDR1 and CDR2 from the germline V gene are KGHSH and LQKENI. V trimming: 5 bases; J trimming: 0 bases; junction bases outside the gene matches: 3. This CDR3 has 15 amino acids.

The V gene is TRBV7-2, the J gene TRBJ2-7; 11 bases are shared with TRBD1. J was trimmed by 3 bases and V by 5 bases; bases with no gene match: 6. CDR1 and CDR2 from the germline V gene are SGHTA and FQGNSA. The CDR3 is 15 residues long. The CDR3: CASSPDRGRNYEQYF. Written as DNA, the CDR3 is TGTGCCAGCAGCCCGGACAGGGGGCGCAACTACGAGCAGTACTTC. Full variable domain (outside the CDR3, taken from reference TRBV7-2 and TRBJ2-7): GAGVSQSPSNKVTEKGKDVELRCDPISGHTALYWYRQSLGQGLEFLIYFQGNSAPDKSGLPSDRFSAERTGGSVSTLTIQRTQQEDSAVYLCASSPDRGRNYEQYFGPGTRLTVT.

J is TRBJ1-2 and V is TRBV7-3, with 8 bases matching TRBD1. J gave up 6 bases and V 5 bases, and 8 bases lay outside the gene matches. The CDR3 loop spans 14 amino acids. Germline V gene lookup returns CDR1 SGHTA and CDR2 FQGTGA. CDR3 loop: CASSTGQGGDGYTF. CDR3 nucleotide sequence: TGTGCCAGCAGCACCGGACAGGGCGGGGATGGCTACACCTTC.

This clone came up a few times. Other DNA sequences in this specimen translate into the identical CDR3. This chain joins TRBV27 and TRBJ2-2; D is undetermined. CDR1 MNHEY and CDR2 SMNVEV come from the germline V gene (reference sequence). The V gene lost 6 bases and the J gene lost 1 base, with 3 bases spanning the gap. CDR3 length: 12 amino acids. The CDR3 sequence: CASSLNTGELFF. CDR3 in DNA: TGTGCCAGCAGCTTGAACACCGGGGAGCTGTTTTTT.

Written as DNA, the CDR3 is TGCGCCAGCAGCCAAGTCTGGCGGGAGACCCAGTACTTC. As protein: CASSQVWRETQYF. The chain couples TRBV4-1 to TRBJ2-5; D is unclear. Germline values: CDR1 MGHRA, CDR2 YSYEKL. The V end lost 1 base, the J end lost 5 bases, and 8 bases lay between the germline ends. The CDR3 extends over 13 amino acids.

This CDR3 is CASSAYRDEKLFF. In nucleotides, the CDR3 is TGTGCCAGCAGCGCATACAGGGATGAAAAACTGTTTTTT. The rearrangement joins TRBV11-2 to TRBJ1-4, with a possible D match to TRBD1 (6 bases). The CDR3 runs to 13 residues. Germline CDR1 reads SGHAT; CDR2 reads FQNNGV. The V end lost 5 bases, the J end lost 6 bases, and 10 bases lay between the germline ends.

On this clone: The same CDR3 can be traced to other DNA sequences in this sample. The chain links TRBV5-1 to TRBJ2-5; no firm D call. Looked up from germline, CDR1 is SGHRS and CDR2 is YFSETQ. This CDR3 contains 12 residues. Trimming cost V 0 bases and J 5 bases, with 5 bases left between them. Here the CDR3 reads CASSLDLETQYF. In DNA form, the CDR3 reads TGCGCCAGCAGCTTGGACTTGGAGACCCAGTACTTC.

The V and J genes are TRBV9 and TRBJ1-1; D call uncertain. V was cut by 0 bases and J by 4 bases, with 7 bases left in between. Germline CDR1 and CDR2: SGDLS and YYNGEE. This CDR3 spans 13 amino acids. In DNA, the CDR3 is TGTGCCAGCAGCGTAGCCGAGCTCACTGAAGCTTTCTTT. Encoded protein: CASSVAELTEAFF.

This sequence joins TRBV28 and TRBJ2-3, with 7 bases lining up with TRBD2. The V gene end was trimmed by 6 bases and the J gene end by 1 base; junction bases not matched to a gene: 10. This CDR3 has 16 residues. Germline V gene lookup returns CDR1 MDHEN and CDR2 SYDVKM. The CDR3 DNA reads TGTGCCAGCAGCCCGGGGGGTATCGGGGGCACAGATACGCAGTATTTT. Encoded protein: CASSPGGIGGTDTQYF.

The chain uses TRBV5-1 and TRBJ2-7; D not resolved. V lost 0 bases and J lost 0, with 10 bases in between. There are 15 residues in the CDR3. Germline V lookup: CDR1 SGHRS, CDR2 YFSETQ. CDR3 region: CASSLGHSFSYEQYF. As DNA, the CDR3 is TGCGCCAGCAGCTTGGGACATTCTTTCTCCTACGAGCAGTACTTC. The full variable domain, with the rest looked up from reference TRBV5-1 and TRBJ2-7, is KAGVTQTPRYLIKTRGQQVTLSCSPISGHRSVSWYQQTPGQGLQFLFEYFSETQRNKGNFPGRFSGRQFSNSRSEMNVSTLELGDSALYLCASSLGHSFSYEQYFGPGTRLTVT.

The V and J genes are TRBV27 and TRBJ1-2; perhaps TRBD1 as D (6 bases). The germline CDR1 and CDR2 sequences are MNHEY and SMNVEV (reference sequence). The V end was cut by 5 bases, the J end by 6 bases, with 19 bases between. The CDR3 contains 15 residues. CDR3 DNA: TGTGCCAGCAGTCCCGGCCCCAGGGGAGGGGATGGCTACACCTTC. Its protein product is CASSPGPRGGDGYTF.

This chain links TRBV9 with TRBJ2-1; 10 bases map to TRBD2. The CDR3 loop spans 16 amino acids. Germline CDR1 and CDR2: SGDLS and YYNGEE. Unmatched junction bases numbered 6, after V lost 4 bases and J lost 2 bases. CDR3 coding DNA: TGTGCCAGCAGCTCGCAAGCGGGAGGGACCTACAATGAGCAGTTCTTC. It specifies CASSSQAGGTYNEQFF.

The rearrangement uses TRBV2 and TRBJ1-5, with D possibly TRBD1 on 6 matching bases. V was clipped by 6 bases and J by 0 bases, with 12 bases between them. The CDR3 is 15 amino acids. Per germline, CDR1 SNHLY and CDR2 FYNNEI. As DNA, the CDR3 is TGTGCCAGCAGAGCAGGGACATATAGCAATCAGCCCCAGCATTTT. Amino acids: CASRAGTYSNQPQHF. The full variable domain, in which reference TRBV2 and TRBJ1-5 provide the parts outside the CDR3, is EPEVTQTPSHQVTQMGQEVILRCVPISNHLYFYWYRQILGQKVEFLVSFYNNEISEKSEIFDDQFSVERPDGSNFTLKIRSTKLEDSAMYFCASRAGTYSNQPQHFGDGTRLSIL.

In its sample, this clone was seen once. This chain links TRBV6-6 with TRBJ2-5; D is perhaps TRBD2 (6 bases). Germline loops: CDR1 MNHNY, CDR2 SVGAGI (reference sequence). The CDR3 spans 15 residues. Trimming took 8 bases from V and 1 from J, leaving 17 bases between them. The CDR3 loop is CASCGKGLGQETQYF. DNA for the CDR3: TGTGCCAGCTGCGGTAAGGGACTCGGCCAAGAGACCCAGTACTTC.

This clone appeared a single time. The chain is built from TRBV27 and TRBJ2-2; D gene ambiguous. Trimming took 0 bases from V and 1 from J, leaving 6 bases between them. The CDR3 contains 15 residues. Looked up from germline, CDR1 is MNHEY and CDR2 is SMNVEV (reference sequence). The chain's CDR3 is CASSLSTRNTGELFF. The CDR3 region has the DNA TGTGCCAGCAGTTTATCCACACGGAACACCGGGGAGCTGTTTTTT.

The V and J genes are TRBV28 and TRBJ1-2; D gene ambiguous. Deletions cut 8 bases from V and 8 bases from J, with 15 bases between. Germline CDR1 and CDR2: MDHEN and SYDVKM. The CDR3 covers 12 residues. CDR3 amino acids: CASCEPGKGYTF. The CDR3 region has the DNA TGTGCCAGCTGCGAGCCTGGGAAGGGCTACACCTTC.

V usage is TRBV5-1 and J usage is TRBJ2-5, with TRBD2 identical over 7 bases. The length of the CDR3 is 16 residues. Germline values: CDR1 SGHRS, CDR2 YFSETQ. V lost 0 bases, J lost 2 bases, and 7 bases stayed unmatched. The chain's CDR3 is CASSLGPSGLQETQYF. The CDR3 DNA reads TGCGCCAGCAGCTTGGGTCCTAGCGGACTACAAGAGACCCAGTACTTC.